This T cell receptor (beta chain) was retrieved from a study of blood T cell repertoires in COVID-19. About the study: The origin of the acute and convalescent COVID-19 samples was the United States, Italy and Spain. T cells, B-cell-depleted T cells, or PBMCs supplied cDNA or gDNA.

TCRdb keeps only in-frame clones here, not all; method: immunoSEQ multiplex PCR. In the table there are about 380,000 clones, 70% to 85% of which are singletons. The CDR3 runs to 15 residues. Trimming shortened V by 1 base and J by 3 bases, and 12 bases separated the two germline ends. Germline V gene data show CDR1 as SGHVS and CDR2 as FQNEAQ. Sequencing was done on a sample of peripheral blood. V and J are TRBV7-8 and TRBJ1-1; possibly TRBD1 for D (5 bases). This clonotype was obtained from a human donor with acute or convalescent COVID-19. The donor label of this sample is uncertain. CDR3 coding DNA: TGTGCCAGCAGCTTAGTGGGGGGAGGGCACACTGAAGCTTTCTTT. Protein sequence: CASSLVGGGHTEAFF.